The rows below give T cell receptor beta chains drawn from one sample of a study of cytomegalovirus exposure and HLA in healthy donors. Using immunoSEQ multiplex PCR, the repertoire was profiled, and TCRdb retains in-frame clones only, with some absent. The sample lists 150,000 to 170,000 clones, around 82% seen once, with 5.6% in the top ten. Sequencing was performed on PBMCs. Source of these receptors: a woman in her 40s in good health and CMV-seropositive. Each CDR3 is given without its conserved first and last residue. D genes are given only for firm matches.

cdr3_aa: ASSEDFNYEQY; v_call: TRBV2; d_call: -; j_call: TRBJ2-7
cdr3_aa: ASSFDRADTYEQY; v_call: TRBV6-6; d_call: TRBD1; j_call: -
cdr3_aa: ASSQGAGGADYGYT; v_call: TRBV4-1; d_call: -; j_call: TRBJ1-2
cdr3_aa: ASSYSGISNGYT; v_call: TRBV6-5; d_call: -; j_call: TRBJ1-2
cdr3_aa: ASSDILAGPADTQY; v_call: TRBV10-2; d_call: TRBD2; j_call: TRBJ2-3
cdr3_aa: ASTWGGLETGELF; v_call: TRBV7-7; d_call: -; j_call: TRBJ2-2
cdr3_aa: ASSLGQMIAF; v_call: TRBV28; d_call: -; j_call: TRBJ1-1
cdr3_aa: ASSAEVTDTQY; v_call: TRBV6-4; d_call: -; j_call: TRBJ2-3
cdr3_aa: ASTERGIANTGELF; v_call: TRBV28; d_call: -; j_call: TRBJ2-2
cdr3_aa: AISSSGEVTGELF; v_call: TRBV10-3; d_call: -; j_call: TRBJ2-2
cdr3_aa: SVEWRGHREQY; v_call: TRBV29-1; d_call: -; j_call: TRBJ2-7
cdr3_aa: ASSTQGQGGEQY; v_call: TRBV5-1; d_call: TRBD1; j_call: TRBJ2-7
cdr3_aa: ASSLVSVLY; v_call: TRBV11-3; d_call: -; j_call: TRBJ2-3
cdr3_aa: ASSSRSTGELF; v_call: TRBV9; d_call: -; j_call: TRBJ2-2
cdr3_aa: ASSKELVAEQF; v_call: TRBV7-3; d_call: -; j_call: TRBJ2-1
cdr3_aa: ASSSNLGGQGVQANYGYT; v_call: TRBV28; d_call: TRBD1; j_call: TRBJ1-2
cdr3_aa: ASSLSGPAPSEAF; v_call: TRBV4-2; d_call: -; j_call: TRBJ1-1
cdr3_aa: SVTSGSYEQY; v_call: TRBV29-1; d_call: TRBD2; j_call: TRBJ2-7
cdr3_aa: STPGASARVEQF; v_call: TRBV29-1; d_call: -; j_call: TRBJ2-1
cdr3_aa: ASSLAAGRKNEKLF; v_call: TRBV5-6; d_call: -; j_call: TRBJ1-4
cdr3_aa: ASKQRTSGRAANTGELF; v_call: TRBV28; d_call: TRBD2; j_call: TRBJ2-2
cdr3_aa: ATTLGRNQETQY; v_call: TRBV15; d_call: -; j_call: TRBJ2-5
cdr3_aa: ASSPEGDSNQPQH; v_call: TRBV5-1; d_call: -; j_call: TRBJ1-5
cdr3_aa: ASSVSAGPSLGELF; v_call: TRBV6-4; d_call: -; j_call: TRBJ2-2
cdr3_aa: ASSAPGQSYEQY; v_call: TRBV25-1; d_call: TRBD1; j_call: TRBJ2-7
cdr3_aa: AWSTGGDQPQH; v_call: TRBV30; d_call: TRBD1; j_call: TRBJ1-5
cdr3_aa: ASSWGEAYEQY; v_call: TRBV6-5; d_call: -; j_call: TRBJ2-7
cdr3_aa: ASSLRREGPTGELF; v_call: TRBV5-1; d_call: TRBD2; j_call: TRBJ2-2
cdr3_aa: ASSLNDRVNEQF; v_call: TRBV18; d_call: -; j_call: TRBJ2-1
cdr3_aa: ASKGNQPQH; v_call: TRBV28; d_call: -; j_call: TRBJ1-5
cdr3_aa: AWSLQGAGNSPLH; v_call: TRBV30; d_call: TRBD1; j_call: TRBJ1-6
cdr3_aa: ASSLLGGAEAF; v_call: TRBV5-1; d_call: -; j_call: TRBJ1-1
cdr3_aa: ASSQPMAERKRTYI; v_call: TRBV4-1; d_call: -; j_call: TRBJ1-2
cdr3_aa: ASSLTRSTEAF; v_call: TRBV11-2; d_call: -; j_call: TRBJ1-1
cdr3_aa: ASSTGTKEGEQY; v_call: TRBV19; d_call: -; j_call: TRBJ2-7
cdr3_aa: ASSRLAGGREQF; v_call: TRBV5-1; d_call: TRBD2; j_call: TRBJ2-1
cdr3_aa: AWVDRAYGYT; v_call: TRBV30; d_call: -; j_call: TRBJ1-2
cdr3_aa: ASSYQGAEETQY; v_call: TRBV6-5; d_call: -; j_call: TRBJ2-5
cdr3_aa: ASRSQYSNQPQH; v_call: TRBV2; d_call: -; j_call: TRBJ1-5
cdr3_aa: ASSRGQTGNDGYT; v_call: TRBV18; d_call: -; j_call: TRBJ1-2
cdr3_aa: TSSQGPRWGGSGEQF; v_call: TRBV1; d_call: -; j_call: TRBJ2-1
cdr3_aa: ASSSQGFSGNTIY; v_call: TRBV7-2; d_call: -; j_call: TRBJ1-3
cdr3_aa: ASSQHRGLAIYEQY; v_call: TRBV4-2; d_call: -; j_call: TRBJ2-7
cdr3_aa: ASSGKGQAYEQY; v_call: TRBV7-6; d_call: TRBD1; j_call: TRBJ2-7
cdr3_aa: ASSPGTGSYNEQF; v_call: TRBV5-1; d_call: -; j_call: TRBJ2-1
cdr3_aa: ASSQRETYEQY; v_call: TRBV10-2; d_call: TRBD2; j_call: TRBJ2-7
cdr3_aa: ASSSTDRGLQPQH; v_call: TRBV7-9; d_call: TRBD1; j_call: TRBJ1-5
cdr3_aa: ASSLSGLPSTDTQY; v_call: TRBV5-8; d_call: -; j_call: TRBJ2-3
cdr3_aa: ASKVTQNTEAF; v_call: TRBV6-5; d_call: -; j_call: TRBJ1-1
cdr3_aa: ASSYSTAGAGYGYT; v_call: TRBV6-6; d_call: -; j_call: TRBJ1-2
cdr3_aa: ASSMGHRENNEQF; v_call: TRBV10-1; d_call: -; j_call: TRBJ2-1
cdr3_aa: ASSPTQNTEAF; v_call: TRBV5-1; d_call: -; j_call: TRBJ1-1
cdr3_aa: ASSGDRGVNTEAF; v_call: TRBV19; d_call: TRBD1; j_call: TRBJ1-1